This T cell receptor beta chain originates from a study of shared clonotypes between healthy human individuals. Some clones are missing from TCRdb's copy, which holds only in-frame ones; the method was immunoSEQ multiplex PCR. This table holds under 650,000 clones, about 96% found once. Only Caucasian adults living in Nashville, Tennessee served as donors. Germline V gene lookup returns CDR1 KGHSH and CDR2 LQKENI. V was pared by 1 base and J by 1 base, with 8 bases of the junction left unmatched. The CDR3 contains 17 residues. Specimen: naive CD4+ T cells sorted from blood. As to subset: CD45RA+ positively selected. V usage is TRBV18 and J usage is TRBJ2-3, with TRBD2 identical over 7 bases. The sequence was obtained from a woman aged 25 to 39 in good health. The CDR3 loop reads CASSPREGLLGTDTQYF. The DNA for the CDR3 is TGTGCCAGCTCACCACGGGAGGGCCTGTTGGGCACAGATACGCAGTATTTT.